Sequencing of this TCR beta chain was carried out in a study of blood T cell repertoires in COVID-19. The method was immunoSEQ multiplex PCR; TCRdb's version includes in-frame clones alone and lacks a portion of them. The repertoire consists of 20,000 to 25,000 clones, with about 78% occurring once and the leading ten covering 13%. The CDR3 is 14 residues long. V was shortened by 3 bases and J by 3 bases, with 11 bases between the two germline ends. Germline CDR1 ENHRY, CDR2 SYGVKD. The rearrangement uses TRBV10-3 and TRBJ1-1, with a tentative D call TRBD1 (5 bases). The sequence was obtained from a man aged 60-69 years with active COVID-19. The sequenced sample consisted of peripheral blood. The CDR3 sequence: CAISEVQGDTEAFF. The CDR3 nucleotides are TGTGCCATCAGTGAAGTTCAAGGGGACACTGAAGCTTTCTTT.